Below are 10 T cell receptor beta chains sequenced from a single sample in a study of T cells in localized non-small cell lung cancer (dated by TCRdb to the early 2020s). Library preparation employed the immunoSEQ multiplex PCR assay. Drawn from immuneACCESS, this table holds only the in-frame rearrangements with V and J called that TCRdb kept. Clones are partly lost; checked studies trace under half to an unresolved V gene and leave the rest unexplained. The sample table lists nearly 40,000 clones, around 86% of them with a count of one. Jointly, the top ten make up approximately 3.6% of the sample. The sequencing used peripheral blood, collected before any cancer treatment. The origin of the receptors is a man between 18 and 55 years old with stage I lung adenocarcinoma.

CDR3 amino acids: CASDPQGLKNTGELFF. DNA for the CDR3: TGCGCCAGCGATCCGCAGGGGCTAAAGAACACCGGGGAGCTGTTTTTT. The V call is TRBV5-1, the J call TRBJ2-2; the D gene is possibly TRBD1 (6 bases). CDR3 length: 16 amino acids. Germline-derived CDR1 and CDR2 are SGHRS and YFSETQ. The ends were cut back, 7 bases at V and 1 base at J, with 17 bases in the middle.

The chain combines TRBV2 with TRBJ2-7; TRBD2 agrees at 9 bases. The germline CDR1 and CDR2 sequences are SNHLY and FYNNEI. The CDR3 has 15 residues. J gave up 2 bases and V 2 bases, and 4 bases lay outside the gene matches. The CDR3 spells CASSEMLAGTYEQYF. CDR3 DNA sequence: TGTGCCAGCAGTGAAATGCTAGCGGGGACCTACGAGCAGTACTTC.

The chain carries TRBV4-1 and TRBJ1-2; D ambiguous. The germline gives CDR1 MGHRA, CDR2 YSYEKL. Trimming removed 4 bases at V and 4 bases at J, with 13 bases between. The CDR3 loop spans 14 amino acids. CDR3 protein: CASSRAGGSYGYTF. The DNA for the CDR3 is TGCGCCAGCAGCCGTGCCGGAGGAAGCTATGGCTACACCTTC.

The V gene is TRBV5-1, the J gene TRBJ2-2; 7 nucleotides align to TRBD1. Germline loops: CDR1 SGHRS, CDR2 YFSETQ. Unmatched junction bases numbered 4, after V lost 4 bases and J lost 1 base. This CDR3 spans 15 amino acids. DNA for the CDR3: TGCGCCAGCAGCCAACGGACAGGGAACACCGGGGAGCTGTTTTTT. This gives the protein CASSQRTGNTGELFF.

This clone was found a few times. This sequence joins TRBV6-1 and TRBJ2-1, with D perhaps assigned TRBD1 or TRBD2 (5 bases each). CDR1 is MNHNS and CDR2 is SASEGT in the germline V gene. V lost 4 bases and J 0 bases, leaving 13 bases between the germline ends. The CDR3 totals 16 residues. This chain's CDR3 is CASSGERDGSYNEQFF. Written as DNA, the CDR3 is TGTGCCAGCAGTGGTGAACGGGACGGCTCCTACAATGAGCAGTTCTTC.

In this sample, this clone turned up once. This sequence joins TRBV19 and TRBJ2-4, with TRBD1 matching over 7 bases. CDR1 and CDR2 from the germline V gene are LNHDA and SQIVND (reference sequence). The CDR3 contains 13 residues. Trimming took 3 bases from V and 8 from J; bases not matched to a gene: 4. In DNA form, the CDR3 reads TGTGCCAGTAGTATGTGGCAGGGGGACATTCAGTACTTC. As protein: CASSMWQGDIQYF.

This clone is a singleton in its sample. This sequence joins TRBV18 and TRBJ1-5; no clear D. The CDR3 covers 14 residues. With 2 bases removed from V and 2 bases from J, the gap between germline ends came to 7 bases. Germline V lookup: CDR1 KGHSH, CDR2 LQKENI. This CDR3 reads CASSPMEGNQPQHF. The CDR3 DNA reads TGTGCCAGCTCACCAATGGAGGGCAATCAGCCCCAGCATTTT. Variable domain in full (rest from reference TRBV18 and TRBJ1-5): NAGVMQNPRHLVRRRGQEARLRCSPMKGHSHVYWYRQLPEEGLKFMVYLQKENIIDESGMPKERFSAEFPKEGPSILRIQQVVRGDSAAYFCASSPMEGNQPQHFGDGTRLSIL.

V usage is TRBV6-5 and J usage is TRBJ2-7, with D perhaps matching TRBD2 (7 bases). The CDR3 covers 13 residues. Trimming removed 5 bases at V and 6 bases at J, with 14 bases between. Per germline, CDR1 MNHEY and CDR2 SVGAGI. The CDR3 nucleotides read TGTGCCAGCAGTCCCCTGGGGGGGGCCGAGCAGTACTTC. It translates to CASSPLGGAEQYF.

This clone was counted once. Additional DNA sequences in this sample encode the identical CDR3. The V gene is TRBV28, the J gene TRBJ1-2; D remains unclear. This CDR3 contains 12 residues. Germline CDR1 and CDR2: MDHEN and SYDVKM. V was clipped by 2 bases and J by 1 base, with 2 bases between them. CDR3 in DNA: TGTGCCAGCAGTTTAAATAACTATGGCTACACCTTC. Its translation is CASSLNNYGYTF.

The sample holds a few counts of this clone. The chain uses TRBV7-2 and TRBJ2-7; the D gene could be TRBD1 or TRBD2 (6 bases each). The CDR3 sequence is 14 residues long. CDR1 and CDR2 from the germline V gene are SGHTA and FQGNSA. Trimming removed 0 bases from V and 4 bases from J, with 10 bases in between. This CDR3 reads CASSLAGGSYEQYF. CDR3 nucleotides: TGTGCCAGCAGCTTAGCGGGGGGCAGTTACGAGCAGTACTTC.